The rows below give T cell receptor beta chains drawn from one sample of a study of cytomegalovirus exposure and HLA in healthy donors. The assay was immunoSEQ multiplex PCR, and TCRdb's table has in-frame clones only and misses some. The data show about 150,000 clones, 85% to 90% seen once. The sample consisted of PBMCs. All receptors come from a woman under 30 in good health and CMV-seropositive. CDR3s include the opening cysteine and the closing phenylalanine or tryptophan. Each record gives: clone size, V gene, D gene, J gene, CDR3 protein, CDR3 DNA. D genes are given only for firm matches. Only part of the rows carry a size: once, few, many, or a class if the clone is expanded.

>-|TRBV7-9|-|TRBJ1-3
CASSQGPAGSGNTIYF
TGTGCCAGCAGCCAGGGCCCCGCAGGCTCTGGAAACACCATATATTTT
>-|TRBV28|-|TRBJ2-7
CASSLPEPSGEQYF
TGTGCCAGCAGTTTACCGGAGCCCTCCGGCGAGCAGTACTTC
>-|TRBV2|TRBD1|TRBJ2-7
CASRLQGSSYEQYF
TGTGCCAGCAGATTACAGGGGAGCTCCTACGAGCAGTACTTC
>-|TRBV11-2|TRBD1|TRBJ1-1
CASSRTGGGTEAFF
TGTGCCAGCAGCCGGACAGGGGGTGGCACTGAAGCTTTCTTT
>-|TRBV6-5|-|TRBJ1-4
CASSEGRILFF
TGTGCCAGCAGTGAAGGGAGGATACTGTTTTTT
>once|TRBV11-2|TRBD2|TRBJ2-3
CASTRTGGGLITDTQYF
TGTGCCAGCACAAGAACCGGGGGAGGGCTAATCACAGATACGCAGTATTTT
>few|TRBV2|-|TRBJ1-2
CASRHTGYANYGYTF
TGTGCCAGCAGGCATACAGGGTATGCTAACTATGGCTACACCTTC
>-|TRBV11-3|-|TRBJ2-5
CASSSGTTIQETQYF
TGTGCCAGCAGCTCCGGCACTACCATCCAAGAGACCCAGTACTTC
>-|TRBV9|-|TRBJ2-1
CASSPLGDNEQFF
TGTGCCAGCAGCCCTCTAGGGGACAATGAGCAGTTCTTC
>-|TRBV6-6|TRBD1|TRBJ1-1
CASSVDRGTEAFF
TGTGCCAGCAGTGTGGACAGGGGGACTGAAGCTTTCTTT
>-|TRBV7-9|-|TRBJ1-3
CASSPKGRVTGSGNTIYF
TGTGCCAGCAGCCCCAAGGGTAGGGTTACGGGGTCTGGAAACACCATATATTTT
>-|TRBV29-1|TRBD1|TRBJ1-3
CSVAGTAGNTIYF
TGCAGCGTAGCCGGGACAGCTGGAAACACCATATATTTT
>-|TRBV6-5|-|TRBJ2-1
CASTGGAFSYNEQFF
TGTGCCAGCACCGGCGGGGCTTTCTCCTACAATGAGCAGTTCTTC
>-|TRBV7-2|-|TRBJ1-5
CASTYDNSNQPQHF
TGTGCCAGCACCTATGACAATAGCAATCAGCCCCAGCATTTT
>-|TRBV7-2|-|TRBJ2-7
CASSHTFYSYEQYF
TGTGCCAGCAGCCATACATTTTACTCCTACGAGCAGTACTTC
>-|TRBV11-3|TRBD2|TRBJ2-5
CASSISGRALGETQYF
TGTGCCAGCAGCATTAGCGGGAGGGCCCTCGGAGAGACCCAGTACTTC
>-|TRBV5-6|TRBD1|TRBJ1-1
CASSVTGGENTEAFF
TGTGCCAGCAGCGTAACAGGGGGCGAGAACACTGAAGCTTTCTTT
>-|TRBV6-5|TRBD2|TRBJ2-7
CASSTSGYYEQYF
TGTGCCAGCAGTACTAGCGGCTATTACGAGCAGTACTTC
>-|TRBV13|-|TRBJ2-2
CASSLRAGELFF
TGTGCCAGCAGCTTGAGGGCCGGGGAGCTGTTTTTT
>-|TRBV9|-|TRBJ2-5
CASGLGETQYF
TGTGCCAGCGGACTTGGGGAGACCCAGTACTTC
>-|TRBV19|-|TRBJ2-5
CASSMTFRETQYF
TGTGCCAGTAGTATGACATTCCGGGAGACCCAGTACTTC
>once|TRBV30|-|TRBJ1-3
CAWSPNGNTIYF
TGTGCCTGGAGTCCTAACGGAAACACCATATATTTT
>-|TRBV10-3|TRBD2|TRBJ2-3
CAISERAGDSTDTQYF
TGTGCCATCAGTGAGAGGGCGGGGGATAGCACAGATACGCAGTATTTT
>-|TRBV30|-|TRBJ1-2
CAWSVQAGYGYTF
TGTGCCTGGAGTGTCCAGGCGGGCTATGGCTACACCTTC
>-|TRBV5-8|TRBD2|TRBJ2-7
CASSFGLATDEQYF
TGTGCCAGCAGCTTTGGACTAGCGACGGACGAGCAGTACTTC
>once|TRBV30|TRBD2|TRBJ2-7
CAWSVRGRAYEQYF
TGTGCCTGGAGTGTACGCGGGAGAGCCTACGAGCAGTACTTC
>-|TRBV19|-|TRBJ2-5
CASSIGPQGGETQYF
TGTGCCAGTAGTATAGGACCCCAGGGGGGAGAGACCCAGTACTTC
>-|TRBV5-1|-|TRBJ2-3
CASERAPSTDTQYF
TGCGCCAGTGAGCGGGCCCCTAGCACAGATACGCAGTATTTT
>-|TRBV10-1|-|TRBJ2-7
CASSPGSSYEQYF
TGCGCCAGCAGTCCGGGGTCGTCCTACGAGCAGTACTTC